This T cell receptor (beta chain) was found in a study of vaccination and CD4 T cells after COVID-19. Sequenced with the Oncomine TCR Beta short-read assay was DNA taken from cultured CD4+ T cells. TCRdb ran MiXCR on the PCR reads and lists one entry per CDR3 protein. This sample has about 25,000 distinct CDR3 sequences; approximately 59% occur once, and the top ten carry approximately 2.6%. Germline V CDR1 and CDR2: LNHDA, SQIVND (reference sequence). V shed 6 bases and J 1 base; nucleotides not matched to a gene: 6. CDR3 length: 16 residues. Treatment described: roughly 10-day PBMC culture with coronavirus spike peptide pools or control peptides (ViraFEST assay). Note on this clonotype: What it binds is unknown.

Sample: CD4+ T cells from blood, cultured in vitro. This chain links TRBV19 with TRBJ1-5; the match to TRBD1 covers 10 bases. This receptor was identified in a human donor who had recovered from COVID-19. The DNA for the CDR3 is TGTGCCAGTAGCCGGGACAGGGGATACAGCAATCAGCCCCAGCATTTT. Encoded protein: CASSRDRGYSNQPQHF.